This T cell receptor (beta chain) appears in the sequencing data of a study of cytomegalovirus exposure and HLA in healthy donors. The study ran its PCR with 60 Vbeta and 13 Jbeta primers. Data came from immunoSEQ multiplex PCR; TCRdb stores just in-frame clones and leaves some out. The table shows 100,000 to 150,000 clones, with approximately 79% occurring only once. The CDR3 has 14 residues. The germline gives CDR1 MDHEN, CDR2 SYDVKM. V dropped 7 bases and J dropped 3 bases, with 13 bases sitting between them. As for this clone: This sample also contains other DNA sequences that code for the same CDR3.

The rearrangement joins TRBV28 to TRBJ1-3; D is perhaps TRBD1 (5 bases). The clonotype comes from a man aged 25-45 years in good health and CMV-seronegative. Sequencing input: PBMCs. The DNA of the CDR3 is TGTGCCAGCATTGGAGGGGACTATGGAAACACCATATATTTT. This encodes CASIGGDYGNTIYF.